This is a list of T cell receptor beta chains from one sample in a study of cytomegalovirus exposure and HLA in healthy donors. Libraries were prepared by immunoSEQ multiplex PCR; TCRdb keeps only in-frame clonotypes and omits some of them. The table includes 100,000 to 150,000 clones, about four fifths detected once. Source material: PBMCs. The receptors derive from a woman aged 40 to 50 in good health and CMV-seropositive. Both conserved end residues are part of each CDR3. The D gene is left open where the match is weak. Rows may omit the clone size; those that give it use once, few, many or a size class.

TRBJ1-4	NA	NA	TRBV15	TGTGCCACCAGCAGACCAGGAACTAATGAAAAACTGTTTTTT	CATSRPGTNEKLFF
TRBJ1-1	NA	NA	TRBV18	TGTGCCAGCTCAGCGGGGATGAACACTGAAGCTTTCTTT	CASSAGMNTEAFF
TRBJ2-7	TRBD2	NA	TRBV7-2	TGTGCCAGCAGCCCTAGGACTAGCGGGAGAGGATACGAGCAGTACTTC	CASSPRTSGRGYEQYF
TRBJ1-2	TRBD1	once	TRBV5-5	TGTGCCAGCAGCTTGCGGGCCGGGACAGGGAACTATGGCTACACCTTC	CASSLRAGTGNYGYTF
TRBJ1-2	NA	NA	TRBV5-1	TGCGCCAGCAGCTTGGGTTGGGGGGGTGGCTACACCTTC	CASSLGWGGGYTF
TRBJ2-5	TRBD2	NA	TRBV2	TGTGCCAGCAGTGATGGAACCTTGGGGACTAGGGTAGAGACCCAGTACTTC	CASSDGTLGTRVETQYF
TRBJ1-1	NA	NA	TRBV5-6	TGTGCCTGGGGGGGGCTTAACACTGAAGCTTTCTTT	CAWGGLNTEAFF
TRBJ2-1	NA	NA	TRBV5-8	TGTGCCAGCTCCAGGGGTTCCTACAATGAGCAGTTCTTC	CASSRGSYNEQFF
TRBJ1-1	NA	NA	TRBV5-1	TGCGCCAGCAGCTGGGAGCGGGGCCGAAACACTGAAGCTTTCTTT	CASSWERGRNTEAFF
TRBJ2-5	NA	NA	TRBV6-5	TGTGCCAGCAGTGGACAGCGTCGGGAGACCCAGTACTTC	CASSGQRRETQYF
TRBJ2-7	TRBD1	many	TRBV10-3	TGTGCCATCAGCTTGGGACAGGATAACTCCTACGAGCAGTACTTC	CAISLGQDNSYEQYF
TRBJ2-1	TRBD2	NA	TRBV19	TGTGCCAGTAAGGACCCGGGACTAGCGGGAAATGAGCAGTTCTTC	CASKDPGLAGNEQFF
TRBJ2-3	NA	NA	TRBV9	TGTGCCAGCAGCGTAGGAACTGCGGGGCACACAGATACGCAGTATTTT	CASSVGTAGHTDTQYF
TRBJ2-5	NA	few	TRBV28	TGTGCCAGCAGCATTATCCAGGGCGAAGGGGAGACCCAGTACTTC	CASSIIQGEGETQYF
TRBJ1-1	TRBD1	NA	TRBV7-9	TGTGCCAGCATCCGGGGACAGTCGGGCACTGAAGCTTTCTTT	CASIRGQSGTEAFF
TRBJ1-2	TRBD1	NA	TRBV5-1	TGCGCCAGCAGCTTGGATTCGGGACAGTTTGATGGCTACACCTTC	CASSLDSGQFDGYTF
TRBJ1-5	NA	few	TRBV13	TGTGCCAGCAGCCACGGGGGTAGCAATCAGCCCCAGCATTTT	CASSHGGSNQPQHF
TRBJ1-6	NA	NA	TRBV30	TGTGCCTGGGCCTACTGGACAGAAGGGTCACCCCTCCACTTT	CAWAYWTEGSPLHF
TRBJ1-1	TRBD1	NA	TRBV5-6	TGTGCCAGCAGCGCCTGGACAGGGCCGAACACTGAAGCTTTCTTT	CASSAWTGPNTEAFF
TRBJ1-1	NA	NA	TRBV5-1	TGCGCCAGCAGCTTGGAAGTCAGGGATATGGGGGCTTTCTTT	CASSLEVRDMGAFF
TRBJ1-1	NA	NA	TRBV18	TGTGCCAGCTCACCGGCTTCGAACACTGAAGCTTTCTTT	CASSPASNTEAFF
TRBJ1-1	NA	NA	TRBV27	TGTGCCAGCAGTTTATCAGCAGCGACTGAAGCTTTCTTT	CASSLSAATEAFF
TRBJ2-3	TRBD2	NA	TRBV9	TGTGCCAGCAGCGTAGGGGGGGGACGAGGGACAGATACGCAGTATTTT	CASSVGGGRGTDTQYF
TRBJ1-4	TRBD1	once	TRBV30	TGTGCCTGGAGTGACGCGAACAGGGGGCCGAGTAATGAAAAACTGTTTTTT	CAWSDANRGPSNEKLFF
TRBJ2-7	NA	NA	TRBV6-4	TGTGCCAGCAGTGACCGCCCGGGAGTGGGCGAGCAGTACTTC	CASSDRPGVGEQYF
TRBJ2-2	TRBD1	NA	TRBV30	TGTGCCTGGAGGGACCCGGGACAGGCTCAAGGGGGGGAGCTGTTTTTT	CAWRDPGQAQGGELFF
TRBJ2-1	TRBD1	few	TRBV18	TGTGCCAGCTCACCACAGGACAGGGTGGACAATGAGCAGTTCTTC	CASSPQDRVDNEQFF
TRBJ2-1	TRBD2	NA	TRBV7-3	TGTGCCAGCAGCTCCTCGCCCTGGACTAGCGATTATGAGCAGTTCTTC	CASSSSPWTSDYEQFF
TRBJ1-2	NA	NA	TRBV5-6	TGTGCCAGCAGCCCGGACGCCGGGGTGATCTGGGCCTACACCTTC	CASSPDAGVIWAYTF
TRBJ1-2	NA	NA	TRBV9	TGTGCCAGCAGCGTAGTGAGCGGGAGCTACACCTTC	CASSVVSGSYTF
TRBJ1-4	NA	NA	TRBV18	TGTGCCAGCTCACCGAGCAGGGGTCATGAAAAACTGTTTTTT	CASSPSRGHEKLFF
TRBJ1-4	TRBD1	NA	TRBV5-6	TGTGCCAGCAGCCGCCTATGGACAGGGTACAATGAAAAACTGTTTTTT	CASSRLWTGYNEKLFF
TRBJ2-7	NA	few	TRBV7-9	TGTGCCAGCAGCTTAGTCACCTACGAGCAGTACTTC	CASSLVTYEQYF
TRBJ2-1	TRBD2	NA	TRBV6-1	TGTGCCAGCAGTGAAACCAACTTAGCGGGAGGGCCCTTTGAGCAGTTCTTC	CASSETNLAGGPFEQFF
TRBJ2-4	TRBD1	NA	TRBV28	TGTGCCAGCAGGCCGACAGGGGGCCACATTCAGTACTTC	CASRPTGGHIQYF
TRBJ2-5	NA	NA	TRBV5-1	TGCGCCAGCAGCGACAGTGAAGAGACCCAGTACTTC	CASSDSEETQYF
TRBJ2-1	TRBD2	NA	TRBV4-1	TGCGCCAGCAGCCAAGAGGCTAGCGGGAGCTCCTACAATGAGCAGTTCTTC	CASSQEASGSSYNEQFF
TRBJ2-2	NA	once	TRBV14	TGTGCCAGCAGCCCCTCGAGGACCGGGGAGCTGTTTTTT	CASSPSRTGELFF
TRBJ2-7	NA	NA	TRBV9	TGTGCCAGCAGCGTAGGAACAGGACAGACCTACGAGCAGTACTTC	CASSVGTGQTYEQYF
TRBJ2-7	NA	NA	TRBV18	TGTGCCAGCTCACCACCCAACGACAGTACCTACGAGCAGTACTTC	CASSPPNDSTYEQYF
TRBJ2-3	NA	NA	TRBV5-4	TGTGCCAGCAGCTGGACTGGCACAGATACGCAGTATTTT	CASSWTGTDTQYF
TRBJ1-4	NA	NA	TRBV21-1	TGTGCCAGCAGCCCGACCGGGGTTTGGGATGAAAAACTGTTTTTT	CASSPTGVWDEKLFF
TRBJ1-2	NA	NA	TRBV6-5	TGTGCCAGCAGTTACGCGGTGTCAAAATTCCATGGCTACACCTTC	CASSYAVSKFHGYTF